Below, 21 T cell receptor beta chains from the same sample are listed, as sequenced in a study of cytomegalovirus exposure and HLA in healthy donors. The PCR employed 60 Vbeta primers together with 13 Jbeta primers. Repertoires were generated with immunoSEQ multiplex PCR, while TCRdb's copy carries only in-frame clones and drops some. The sample comprises about 140,000 clones, approximately 80% of which are singletons, and 4.5% to 6% rests with the top ten. Sequencing was done on a sample of PBMCs. These receptors were taken from a male donor in good health and CMV-seronegative.

This clone was detected a few times. This chain links TRBV28 with TRBJ2-1; 10 bases map to TRBD2. The V and J ends lost 5 bases and 7 bases, in that order; junction bases with no gene match: 5. CDR3 length equals 14 residues. Germline loops: CDR1 MDHEN, CDR2 SYDVKM. CDR3: CASSEAGGPNEQFF. CDR3 DNA: TGTGCCAGCAGTGAAGCGGGGGGGCCAAATGAGCAGTTCTTC.

J is TRBJ2-7 and V is TRBV10-2, with TRBD1 identical over 7 bases. Per the germline V gene, CDR1 is WSHSY and CDR2 is SAAADI. V was pared by 8 bases and J by 3 bases, with 7 bases of the junction left unmatched. The CDR3 is 13 residues long. The chain's CDR3 is CASQTGNGYEQYF. CDR3 coding DNA: TGCGCCAGCCAGACAGGGAACGGCTACGAGCAGTACTTC.

The gene calls are TRBV14 and TRBJ1-1; D gene uncertain. V dropped 1 base and J dropped 11 bases, with 11 bases sitting between them. The CDR3 is 12 residues long. CDR1 is SGHDN, CDR2 FVKESK, per germline. The CDR3 spells CASSQVVTMAFF. The DNA for the CDR3 is TGTGCCAGCAGCCAAGTGGTGACAATGGCTTTCTTT.

The rearrangement links TRBV5-1 to TRBJ2-5; D is perhaps TRBD2 (6 bases). The CDR3 is made up of 17 amino acids. Per germline, CDR1 SGHRS and CDR2 YFSETQ. The V end was cut by 1 base, the J end by 2 bases, with 18 bases between. The CDR3: CASSLLGGGGPQETQYF. CDR3 in DNA: TGCGCCAGCAGCTTGCTGGGAGGAGGCGGGCCGCAAGAGACCCAGTACTTC.

V and J are TRBV19 and TRBJ1-5; the D gene is possibly TRBD1 (5 bases). Germline CDR1 is LNHDA and CDR2 is SQIVND (reference sequence). CDR3 length: 14 amino acids. The V end lost 3 bases, the J end lost 2 bases, and 8 bases lay between the germline ends. The DNA for the CDR3 is TGTGCCAGTAGTATGTGGGGCGGCAATCAGCCCCAGCATTTT. Translation gives CASSMWGGNQPQHF.

The rearrangement links TRBV7-8 to TRBJ2-5, with TRBD1 as a possible D gene (6 bases). The CDR3 is made up of 13 amino acids. V was pared by 5 bases and J by 3 bases, with 10 bases between. Germline V CDR1 and CDR2: SGHVS, FQNEAQ. The CDR3 reads CASSEGQKETQYF. The DNA for the CDR3 is TGTGCCAGCAGCGAAGGACAGAAAGAGACCCAGTACTTC. Based on the CDR3 plus reference TRBV7-8 and TRBJ2-5, the full variable domain is GAGVSQSPRYKVAKRGQDVALRCDPISGHVSLFWYQQALGQGPEFLTYFQNEAQLDKSGLPSDRFFAERPEGSVSTLKIQRTQQEDSAVYLCASSEGQKETQYFGPGTRLLVL.

CDR3 in DNA: TGTGCCTGGAGTGGCGGACTCCGCACCGCCACGCAGTATTTT. This translates into CAWSGGLRTATQYF. This sequence joins TRBV30 and TRBJ2-3; TRBD2 is a possible D gene (5 bases). This CDR3 is 14 amino acids long. Trimming took off 1 base at V and 9 bases at J, with 17 bases between the two ends. Germline V gives CDR1 GTSNPN, CDR2 SVGIG (reference sequence).

A single count supports this clone. This rearrangement joins TRBV25-1 to TRBJ1-4; D remains ambiguous. The CDR3 consists of 15 residues. The V gene's germline CDR1 is MGHDK and CDR2 SYGVNS. V was clipped by 6 bases and J by 0 bases, with 11 bases between them. In DNA form, the CDR3 reads TGTGCCAGCAGCCGGGAGACTGCAACTAATGAAAAACTGTTTTTT. Its protein is CASSRETATNEKLFF.

The chain joins TRBV5-1 to TRBJ2-5, with TRBD2 as a possible D gene (6 bases). Germline loops: CDR1 SGHRS, CDR2 YFSETQ. The germline V and J ends were trimmed by 0 bases and 3 bases, with 15 bases remaining between them. The CDR3 sequence is 16 residues long. The CDR3 DNA sequence: TGCGCCAGCAGCTTGGCCGCCTTTAGCGGTGAAGAGACCCAGTACTTC. The encoded protein is CASSLAAFSGEETQYF.

The gene calls are TRBV5-4 and TRBJ1-6; 9 bases match TRBD1. The CDR3 contains 15 residues. Losses at the gene ends were 0 bases for V and 14 bases for J; bases not matched to a gene: 9. Germline CDR1 reads SGHNT; CDR2 reads YYREEE (reference sequence). This chain's CDR3 is CASSLGGQGTGTLHF. The CDR3 nucleotides are TGTGCCAGCAGCTTGGGGGGACAGGGTACGGGAACCCTCCACTTT.

The J gene is TRBJ2-1, the V gene TRBV18; TRBD2 matches 7 bases. V lost 3 bases and J lost 3; bases outside the gene matches: 8. CDR3 length: 16 residues. Germline-derived CDR1 and CDR2 are KGHSH and LQKENI. CDR3 nucleotides: TGTGCCAGCTCACCTGGGACTACTGGGAGCTACAATGAGCAGTTCTTC. It is translated as CASSPGTTGSYNEQFF.

This chain connects TRBV7-2 to TRBJ2-6; tentative D call: TRBD2 (6 bases). Germline CDR1 SGHTA, CDR2 FQGNSA. The CDR3 is 16 residues long. V lost 11 bases to trimming and J lost 0 bases, with 17 bases between them. In DNA, the CDR3 is TGTGCCTCGACCCGGGGGATTCACTCTGGGGCCAACGTCCTGACTTTC. This encodes CASTRGIHSGANVLTF.

The sample holds one count of this clone. This chain connects TRBV5-1 to TRBJ2-3; TRBD2 aligns across 9 bases. The CDR3 spans 14 residues. The trim removed 6 bases at V and 2 bases at J, leaving 4 bases unmatched. Looked up from germline, CDR1 is SGHRS and CDR2 is YFSETQ. This CDR3 reads CASNSGGTTDTQYF. The DNA for the CDR3 is TGCGCCAGCAACAGCGGGGGGACCACAGATACGCAGTATTTT.

V is TRBV4-1 and J is TRBJ1-5; D remains ambiguous. The CDR3 runs 16 residues. Germline V gene data show CDR1 as MGHRA and CDR2 as YSYEKL. The ends were cut back, 1 base at V and 6 bases at J, with 16 bases in the middle. CDR3 sequence: CASSQAVGGLSQPQHF. CDR3 nucleotide sequence: TGCGCCAGCAGCCAAGCCGTGGGAGGGTTAAGTCAGCCCCAGCATTTT.

This clone was seen only a few times. The rearrangement joins TRBV18 to TRBJ1-4, with TRBD1 matching 7 bases. With 3 bases clipped from V and 7 bases from J, the junction kept 5 bases outside the gene matches. In germline, CDR1 is KGHSH, CDR2 LQKENI. The CDR3 has 14 residues. The CDR3 DNA is TGTGCCAGCTCACCGTCAGGGGGGACTGAAAAACTGTTTTTT. This sequence encodes CASSPSGGTEKLFF.

This clone was recorded only once. V usage is TRBV28 and J usage is TRBJ2-7; D ambiguous. Germline V gene lookup returns CDR1 MDHEN and CDR2 SYDVKM. The V and J ends lost 4 bases and 0 bases respectively, with 4 bases between them. The CDR3 is 12 residues long. DNA of the CDR3: TGTGCCAGCAGTTACTTCTCCTACGAGCAGTACTTC. Translated: CASSYFSYEQYF.

This clone has more than one count but fewer than ten. The chain employs TRBV19 and TRBJ2-7; D ambiguous. The CDR3 has 12 amino acids. Trimming left V 8 bases short and J 2 bases short, with 10 bases between. Germline assignment: CDR1 LNHDA and CDR2 SQIVND (reference sequence). The CDR3 DNA reads as TGTGCCAGTGGGCGTCCCCCCTACGAGCAGTACTTC. Translating it yields CASGRPPYEQYF.

V is TRBV4-3 and J is TRBJ1-6, with a weak D call TRBD1 (5 bases). With 0 bases removed from V and 13 bases from J, the gap between germline ends came to 16 bases. CDR1 and CDR2 from the germline V gene are LGHNA and YSLEER. This CDR3 is 15 amino acids long. The CDR3 DNA reads TGCGCCAGCAGCCAAGAGCGGGACCAGGTATCGCCCCTCCACTTT. Protein sequence: CASSQERDQVSPLHF.

V gene TRBV2 combines with J gene TRBJ2-7; D not certain. Germline V gene sequence: CDR1 SNHLY, CDR2 FYNNEI. V dropped 7 bases and J dropped 3 bases, with 13 bases sitting between them. This CDR3 contains 13 residues. The CDR3 DNA reads as TGTGCCAGCAAATTTTATCCGAGCTACGAGCAGTACTTC. Translated, it gives CASKFYPSYEQYF.

In its sample, this clone was seen a few times. The genes are TRBV5-1 and TRBJ2-7, with a weak D call TRBD1 (5 bases). The CDR3 contains 14 residues. From germline, CDR1 is SGHRS and CDR2 YFSETQ. The ends were cut back, 0 bases at V and 2 bases at J, with 9 bases in the middle. The CDR3 bases are TGCGCCAGCAGCTTGGTCGGACATCCCTACGAGCAGTACTTC. Its protein is CASSLVGHPYEQYF. Based on the CDR3 plus reference TRBV5-1 and TRBJ2-7, the full variable domain is KAGVTQTPRYLIKTRGQQVTLSCSPISGHRSVSWYQQTPGQGLQFLFEYFSETQRNKGNFPGRFSGRQFSNSRSEMNVSTLELGDSALYLCASSLVGHPYEQYFGPGTRLTVT.

This chain links TRBV7-8 with TRBJ1-1; D is possibly TRBD1 (5 bases). Trimming stripped 5 bases from V and 2 bases from J, with 9 bases between. This CDR3 contains 13 residues. Germline CDR1 is SGHVS and CDR2 is FQNEAQ. This CDR3 is CASSPDINTEAFF. For the CDR3, the DNA is TGTGCCAGCAGCCCGGACATAAACACTGAAGCTTTCTTT.